Only a few counts were recorded for the clone carrying this T cell receptor (beta chain). This CDR3 is 15 amino acids long. Trimming removed 3 bases from V and 3 bases from J, with 15 bases in between. This entry comes from a study of patients and donors after allogeneic stem cell transplantation. TCRdb analysed the RT-PCR reads with MiXCR anew, one entry per CDR3 protein. The sample holds about 200,000 distinct CDR3 sequences, around two fifths seen once. Material for sequencing was blood, either unsorted or a sorted T cell fraction (not recorded which). This TCR derives from a human donor who was either an allogeneic HSCT recipient or a stem cell or donor lymphocyte infusion donor (not recorded which). It is not recorded whose cells these are; they may come from a transplant donor. The J gene is TRBJ2-7, the V gene TRBV12-3 or TRBV12-4; D is perhaps TRBD1 or TRBD2 (5 bases each). CDR3 nucleotides: TGTGCCAGCAGTTTCAACACAGGTGGAGGCTACGAGCAGTACTTC. The encoded protein is CASSFNTGGGYEQYF.